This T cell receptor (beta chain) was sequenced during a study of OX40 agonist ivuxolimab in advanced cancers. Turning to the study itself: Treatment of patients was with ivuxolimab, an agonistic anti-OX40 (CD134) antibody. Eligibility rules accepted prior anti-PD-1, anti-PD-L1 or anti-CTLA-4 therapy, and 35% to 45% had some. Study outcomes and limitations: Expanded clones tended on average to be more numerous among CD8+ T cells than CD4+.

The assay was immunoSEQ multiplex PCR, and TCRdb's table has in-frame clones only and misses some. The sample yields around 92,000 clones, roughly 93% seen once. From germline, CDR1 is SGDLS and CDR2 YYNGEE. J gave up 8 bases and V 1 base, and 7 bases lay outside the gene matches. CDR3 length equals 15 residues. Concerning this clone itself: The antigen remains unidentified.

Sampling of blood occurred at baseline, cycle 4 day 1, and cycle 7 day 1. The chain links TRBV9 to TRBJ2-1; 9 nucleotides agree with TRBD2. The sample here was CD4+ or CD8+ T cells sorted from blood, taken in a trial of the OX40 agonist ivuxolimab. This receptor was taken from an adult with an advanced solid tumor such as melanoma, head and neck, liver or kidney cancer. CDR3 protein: CASSVMASGEDEQFF. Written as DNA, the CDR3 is TGTGCCAGCAGCGTAATGGCTAGCGGGGAGGATGAGCAGTTCTTC.